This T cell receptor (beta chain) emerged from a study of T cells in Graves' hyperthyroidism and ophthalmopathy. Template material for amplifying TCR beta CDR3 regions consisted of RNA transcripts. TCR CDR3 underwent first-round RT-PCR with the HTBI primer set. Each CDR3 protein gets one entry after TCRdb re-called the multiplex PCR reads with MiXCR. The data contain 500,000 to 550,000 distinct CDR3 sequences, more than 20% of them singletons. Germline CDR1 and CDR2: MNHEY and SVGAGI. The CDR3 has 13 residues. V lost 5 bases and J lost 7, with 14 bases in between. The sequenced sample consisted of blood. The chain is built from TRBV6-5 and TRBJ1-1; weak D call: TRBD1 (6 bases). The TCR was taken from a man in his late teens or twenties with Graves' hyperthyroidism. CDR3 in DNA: TGTGCCAGCAGTCTACGGACAGACTATGAAGCTTTCTTT. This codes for CASSLRTDYEAFF.